The 10 T cell receptor beta chains given below trace back to one sample, sequenced in a study of T-cell memory formation after mild COVID-19. TCRdb ran MiXCR on the 5' RACE reads and lists one entry per CDR3 protein. The sample contains roughly 620,000 distinct CDR3 sequences, roughly 17% of which appear only once. Specimen: PBMCs or a T cell subset sorted from them (not recorded which). These TCRs come from an adult woman who had mild COVID-19 (a few samples of this study predate the infection). Cell type and time point are not known.

The CDR3 sequence: CSVSSGGTEAFF. DNA for the CDR3: TGCAGCGTCAGTTCAGGGGGCACTGAAGCTTTCTTT. The V gene is TRBV29-1, the J gene TRBJ1-1; TRBD1 matches 7 bases. Germline CDR1 and CDR2: SQVTM and ANQGSEA. The CDR3 covers 12 residues. V lost 6 bases and J lost 4; bases outside the gene matches: 5.

This clonotype has a handful of counts. The chain uses TRBV6-2 or TRBV6-3 and TRBJ2-1, with 10 nucleotides matching TRBD1. V shed 6 bases and J 1 base; nucleotides not matched to a gene: 3. Germline V CDR1 and CDR2: MNHEY, SVGEGT. The CDR3 has 15 residues. The DNA for the CDR3 is TGTGCCAGCAGGACAGGGGGCTGGTCCTACAATGAGCAGTTCTTC. Encoded protein: CASRTGGWSYNEQFF.

This clonotype was seen many times. The CDR3: CASSPTGFGANVLTF. DNA of the CDR3: TGTGCCAGCAGCCCGACAGGGTTCGGGGCCAACGTCCTGACTTTC. The rearrangement links TRBV12-3 or TRBV12-4 to TRBJ2-6; 7 bases are a match to TRBD1. J gave up 4 bases and V 6 bases, and 6 bases lay outside the gene matches. This CDR3 is 15 amino acids long.

This clonotype has a count of ten or more. J is TRBJ2-5 and V is TRBV5-6; D is undetermined. Germline CDR1 is SGHDT and CDR2 is YYEEEE. This CDR3 has 13 residues. V dropped 1 base and J dropped 2 bases, with 6 bases sitting between them. CDR3 amino acids: CASSLNSQETQYF. Here the CDR3 DNA reads TGTGCCAGCAGCTTGAACTCGCAAGAGACCCAGTACTTC.

The chain couples TRBV6-5 to TRBJ2-7, with a tentative D call TRBD2 (5 bases). Trimming stripped 10 bases from V and 5 bases from J, with 18 bases between. The CDR3 loop spans 13 amino acids. Germline CDR1 is MNHEY and CDR2 is SVGAGI. In DNA, the CDR3 is TGTGCCACCAGCCGTCGGCGGCGGGACGAGCAGTACTTC. As protein: CATSRRRRDEQYF.

This chain connects TRBV15 to TRBJ1-2, with 9 positions matching TRBD1. CDR3 length: 14 amino acids. V lost 0 bases to trimming and J lost 7 bases; unmatched junction nucleotides: 3. The germline V gene encodes CDR1 LNHNV and CDR2 YYDKDF (reference sequence). In DNA, the CDR3 is TGTGCCACCAGCAGAGATCTACAGGGGGCTGGCTACACCTTC. This codes for CATSRDLQGAGYTF.

This clonotype has just a few counts. The chain carries TRBV4-1 and TRBJ2-7; the match to TRBD1 covers 9 bases. The ends lost 4 bases at V and 3 bases at J; junction bases unmatched: 10. The CDR3 totals 16 residues. Germline V gene data show CDR1 as MGHRA and CDR2 as YSYEKL. The DNA of the CDR3 is TGCGCCAGCAGCCCACCCGGGACAGGGAAAATCTACGAGCAGTACTTC. It encodes CASSPPGTGKIYEQYF.

This chain joins TRBV15 and TRBJ2-3, with 9 bases lining up with TRBD2. V dropped 7 bases and J dropped 3; count of bases not matched to a gene: 8. This CDR3 comprises 15 residues. Germline CDR1 reads LNHNV; CDR2 reads YYDKDF (reference sequence). The CDR3 DNA follows: TGTGCCACCACCGACGGCGGGAGGGCGACAGATACGCAGTATTTT. It codes for CATTDGGRATDTQYF.

This clonotype has only a few counts. CDR3 in amino acids: CASSFLAGDIYEQYF. The CDR3, as DNA: TGTGCCAGCAGCTTCCTAGCGGGGGATATCTACGAGCAGTACTTC. The rearrangement links TRBV7-8 to TRBJ2-7, with TRBD2 matching 10 bases. The germline CDR1 and CDR2 sequences are SGHVS and FQNEAQ. This CDR3 comprises 15 residues. V dropped 3 bases and J dropped 3; count of bases not matched to a gene: 5.

The CDR3 nucleotides are TGTGCCAGCACCCCCTTGGCGGGAGAGGCTTACAATGAGCAGTTCTTC. Its protein product is CASTPLAGEAYNEQFF. The chain carries TRBV6-5 and TRBJ2-1; 7 bases are a match to TRBD2. CDR1 and CDR2 from the germline V gene are MNHEY and SVGAGI. This CDR3 is 16 amino acids long. V lost 7 bases and J lost 4; bases outside the gene matches: 13.